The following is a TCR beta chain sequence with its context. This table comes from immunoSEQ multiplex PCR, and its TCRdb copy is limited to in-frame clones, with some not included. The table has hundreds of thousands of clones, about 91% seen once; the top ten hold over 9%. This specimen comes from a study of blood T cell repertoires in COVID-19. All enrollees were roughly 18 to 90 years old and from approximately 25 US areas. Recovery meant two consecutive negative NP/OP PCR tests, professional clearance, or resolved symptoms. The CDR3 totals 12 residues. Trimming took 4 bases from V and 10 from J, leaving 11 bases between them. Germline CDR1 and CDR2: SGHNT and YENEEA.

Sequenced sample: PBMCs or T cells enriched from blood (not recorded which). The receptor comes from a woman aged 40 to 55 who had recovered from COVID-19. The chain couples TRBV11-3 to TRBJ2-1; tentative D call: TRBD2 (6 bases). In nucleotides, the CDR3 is TGTGCCAGCAGCTCTCGACTAGGAGAGCAGTTCTTC. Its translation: CASSSRLGEQFF.